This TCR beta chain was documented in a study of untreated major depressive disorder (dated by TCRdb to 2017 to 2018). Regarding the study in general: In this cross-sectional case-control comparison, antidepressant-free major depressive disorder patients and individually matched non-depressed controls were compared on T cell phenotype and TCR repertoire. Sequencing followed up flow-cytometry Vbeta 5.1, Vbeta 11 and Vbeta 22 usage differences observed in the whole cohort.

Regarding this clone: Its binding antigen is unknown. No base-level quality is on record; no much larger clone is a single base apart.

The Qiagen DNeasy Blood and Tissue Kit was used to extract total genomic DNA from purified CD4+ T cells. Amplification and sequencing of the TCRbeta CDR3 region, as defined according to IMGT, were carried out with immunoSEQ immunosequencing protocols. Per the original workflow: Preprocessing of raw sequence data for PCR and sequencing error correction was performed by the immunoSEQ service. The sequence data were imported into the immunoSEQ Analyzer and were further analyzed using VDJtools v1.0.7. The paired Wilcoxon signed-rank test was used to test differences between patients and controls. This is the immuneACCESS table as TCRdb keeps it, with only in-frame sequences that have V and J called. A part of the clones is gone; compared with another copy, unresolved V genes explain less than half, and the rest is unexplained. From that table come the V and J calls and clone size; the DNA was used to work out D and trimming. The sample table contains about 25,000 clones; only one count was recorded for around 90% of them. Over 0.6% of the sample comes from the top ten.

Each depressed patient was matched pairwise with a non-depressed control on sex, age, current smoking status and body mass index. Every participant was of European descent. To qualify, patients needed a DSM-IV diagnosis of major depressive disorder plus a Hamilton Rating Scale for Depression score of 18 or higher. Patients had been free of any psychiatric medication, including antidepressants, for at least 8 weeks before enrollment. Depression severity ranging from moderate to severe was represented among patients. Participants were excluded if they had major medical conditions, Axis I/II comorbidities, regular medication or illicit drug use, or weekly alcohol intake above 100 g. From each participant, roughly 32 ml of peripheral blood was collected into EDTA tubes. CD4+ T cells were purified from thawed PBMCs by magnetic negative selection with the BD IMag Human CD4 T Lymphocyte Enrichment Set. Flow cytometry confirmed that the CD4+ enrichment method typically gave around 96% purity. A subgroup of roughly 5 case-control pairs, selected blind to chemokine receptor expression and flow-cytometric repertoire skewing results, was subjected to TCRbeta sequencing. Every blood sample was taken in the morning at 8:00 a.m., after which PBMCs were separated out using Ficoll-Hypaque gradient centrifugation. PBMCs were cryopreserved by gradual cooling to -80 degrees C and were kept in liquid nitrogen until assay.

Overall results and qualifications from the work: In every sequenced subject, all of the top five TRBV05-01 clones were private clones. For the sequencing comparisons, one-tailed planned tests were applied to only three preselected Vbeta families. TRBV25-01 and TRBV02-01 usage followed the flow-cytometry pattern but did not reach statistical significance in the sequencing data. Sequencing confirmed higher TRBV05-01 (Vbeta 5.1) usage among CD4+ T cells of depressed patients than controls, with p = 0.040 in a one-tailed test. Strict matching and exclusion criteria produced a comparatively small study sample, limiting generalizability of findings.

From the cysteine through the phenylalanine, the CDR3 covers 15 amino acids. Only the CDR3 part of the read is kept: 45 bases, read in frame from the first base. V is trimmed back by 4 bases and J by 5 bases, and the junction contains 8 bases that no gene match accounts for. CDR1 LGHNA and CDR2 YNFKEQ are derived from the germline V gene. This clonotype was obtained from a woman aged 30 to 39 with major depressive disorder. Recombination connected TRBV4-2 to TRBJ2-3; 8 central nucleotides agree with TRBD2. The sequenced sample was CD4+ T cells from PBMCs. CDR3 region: CASSLSGSQRDTQYF. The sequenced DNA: TGTGCCAGCAGCCTGAGCGGGAGCCAGCGAGATACGCAGTATTTT.